The 28 T cell receptor beta chains listed next were all sequenced from one sample in a study of a mutant IDH1 vaccine in newly diagnosed glioma. As to time point: baseline, week 1 (first vaccination visit). As for treatment: pre-vaccination baseline after standard-of-care therapy. The repertoire was sequenced with immunoSEQ multiplex PCR; TCRdb's copy has only in-frame clones and lacks some. The data hold about 88,000 clones, with over 75% observed a single time. Sequenced here: PBMCs, sampled from a glioma patient treated with radiotherapy, temozolomide or both. Receptors originate from a man in his forties or fifties with glioma. Some clones in this sample may be carry-over from other donors' samples.

Turning to this clone: One end of the junction does not line up with germline, which may come from a read error. The chain is built from TRBV7-9 and TRBJ2-2, with D unclear. CDR1 and CDR2 (germline): SEHNR, FQNEAQ (reference sequence). The CDR3 has 12 amino acids. The CDR3 here is CASTLKQRELFF. Written as DNA, the CDR3 is TGTGCCAGCACCTTAAAGCAGCGGGAGCTGTTTTTT.

This rearrangement joins TRBV21-1 to TRBJ2-7; the D call TRBD2 from the table was never checked on the DNA. TRBV21-1 is a pseudogene segment. The CDR3 contains 13 residues. The CDR3 loop reads CASSKKPGYEQYF. CDR3 DNA sequence: TGTGCCAGCAGCAAAAAGCCCGGCTACGAGCAGTACTTC.

The chain couples TRBV12-5 to TRBJ2-5; D possibly corresponds to TRBD1 (5 bases). V lost 1 base and J lost 9, with 12 bases in between. CDR1 and CDR2 (germline): LGHNT, FRNRAP. The CDR3 loop spans 13 amino acids. The CDR3 sequence is CASGLGSLRAQYF. CDR3 nucleotides: TGTGCTAGTGGTTTGGGGTCCCTCAGGGCCCAGTACTTC.

V gene TRBV27 combines with J gene TRBJ2-7, with 10 bases fitting TRBD2. CDR3 length equals 12 residues. The V segment lost 6 bases and the J segment 7 bases; nucleotides outside the gene matches: 3. Germline lookup yields CDR1 MNHEY and CDR2 SMNVEV (reference sequence). The CDR3 is CASRTSGLEQYF. As DNA, the CDR3 is TGTGCCAGCAGGACTAGCGGGCTTGAGCAGTACTTC.

The chain joins TRBV2 to TRBJ2-5; the D gene could be TRBD1 or TRBD2 (5 bases each). V was trimmed by 6 bases and J by 3 bases, leaving 8 bases between them. The CDR3 is 12 residues long. CDR1 and CDR2 from the germline V gene are SNHLY and FYNNEI. The CDR3 region is CASSRDEETQYF. DNA of the CDR3: TGTGCCAGCAGCCGGGACGAAGAGACCCAGTACTTC.

This clone was detected a few times. The rearrangement joins TRBV6-1 to TRBJ1-1; D is possibly TRBD1 (5 bases). The ends were cut back, 3 bases at V and 7 bases at J, with 9 bases in the middle. CDR1 and CDR2 (germline): MNHNS, SASEGT. The CDR3 spans 12 residues. The CDR3 DNA is TGTGCCAGCAGTGACAGGGCCAGTGAAGCTTTCTTT. The encoded protein is CASSDRASEAFF.

The chain employs TRBV5-1 and TRBJ2-7, with TRBD1 as a possible D gene (5 bases). The CDR3 loop spans 18 amino acids. CDR1 and CDR2 (germline): SGHRS, YFSETQ. Trimming cost V 0 bases and J 0 bases, with 19 bases left between them. The CDR3 DNA sequence: TGCGCCAGCAGCTTGGGTGTTCTTGGGGCAGGTCTCTCCTACGAGCAGTACTTC. This translates into CASSLGVLGAGLSYEQYF.

The chain employs TRBV7-2 and TRBJ2-7; TRBD1 agrees at 11 bases. The CDR3 consists of 15 residues. The trim removed 5 bases at V and 3 bases at J, leaving 6 bases unmatched. CDR1 is SGHTA, CDR2 FQGNSA, per germline. CDR3 sequence: CASSLGGTGGYEQYF. CDR3 DNA: TGTGCCAGCAGCCTGGGAGGGACAGGGGGCTACGAGCAGTACTTC.

V is TRBV27 and J is TRBJ1-5, with 7 positions matching TRBD1. CDR1 is MNHEY and CDR2 is SMNVEV in the germline V gene (reference sequence). The V and J ends lost 6 bases and 4 bases, in that order; junction bases with no gene match: 6. The CDR3 has 14 amino acids. The CDR3 loop is CASSPGTENQPQHF. CDR3 nucleotide sequence: TGTGCCAGCAGCCCCGGGACAGAGAATCAGCCCCAGCATTTT.

The rearrangement uses TRBV6-1 and TRBJ1-2; 12 bases match TRBD1. Germline CDR1 MNHNS, CDR2 SASEGT. V lost 3 bases and J lost 8; bases outside the gene matches: 7. The CDR3 sequence is 15 residues long. The CDR3 here is CASSEPGQGAKGYTF. The CDR3 DNA is TGTGCCAGCAGTGAGCCGGGACAGGGGGCAAAAGGCTACACCTTC.

The rearrangement links TRBV2 to TRBJ2-7; D ambiguous. Germline CDR1 is SNHLY and CDR2 is FYNNEI. V was pared by 5 bases and J by 5 bases, with 28 bases between. This CDR3 is 18 amino acids long. The CDR3 reads CASSFTLATEPTPDEQYF. DNA for the CDR3: TGTGCCAGCAGTTTTACCTTGGCTACAGAACCAACGCCCGACGAGCAGTACTTC. Supplemented by reference TRBV2 and TRBJ2-7, the full variable domain reads EPEVTQTPSHQVTQMGQEVILRCVPISNHLYFYWYRQILGQKVEFLVSFYNNEISEKSEIFDDQFSVERPDGSNFTLKIRSTKLEDSAMYFCASSFTLATEPTPDEQYFGPGTRLTVT.

The chain employs TRBV6-6 and TRBJ2-5; no reliable D call. This CDR3 is 14 amino acids long. The germline gives CDR1 MNHNY, CDR2 SVGAGI (reference sequence). The germline V and J ends were trimmed by 0 bases and 2 bases, with 7 bases remaining between them. CDR3 sequence (DNA): TGTGCCAGCAGTTACTCTGGGCCTCAAGAGACCCAGTACTTC. Translation gives CASSYSGPQETQYF.

This chain links TRBV10-3 with TRBJ2-7; the match to TRBD2 covers 12 bases. V lost 5 bases to trimming and J lost 4 bases; unmatched junction nucleotides: 3. The CDR3 extends over 14 amino acids. Germline CDR1 reads ENHRY; CDR2 reads SYGVKD. CDR3 in DNA: TGTGCCATCAGTACCGGGACTAGCGGGTACGAGCAGTACTTC. Its translation is CAISTGTSGYEQYF.

V is TRBV18 and J is TRBJ1-5; tentatively, D is TRBD1 (5 bases). Germline CDR1 reads KGHSH; CDR2 reads LQKENI. V was pared by 0 bases and J by 1 base, with 10 bases between. This CDR3 spans 16 amino acids. CDR3: CASSPPGDRSNQPQHF. As DNA, the CDR3 is TGTGCCAGCTCACCACCGGGGGATAGAAGCAATCAGCCCCAGCATTTT.

This clone appeared a few times. The V and J genes are TRBV5-4 and TRBJ1-2, with 9 bases aligning to TRBD1. The CDR3 contains 13 residues. CDR1 and CDR2 (germline): SGHNT, YYREEE (reference sequence). The J segment lost 8 bases and the V segment lost 3 bases, leaving 5 bases of the junction unmatched. The DNA for the CDR3 is TGTGCCAGCAGCTCGGGACAGGGTCTAGGCTACACCTTC. Protein sequence: CASSSGQGLGYTF.

The chain employs TRBV5-6 and TRBJ1-2, with D unclear. Trimming stripped 0 bases from V and 4 bases from J, with 10 bases between. This CDR3 spans 14 amino acids. Germline V CDR1 and CDR2: SGHDT, YYEEEE. CDR3 loop: CASSLGREVYGYTF. CDR3 in DNA: TGTGCCAGCAGCTTGGGGCGAGAAGTCTATGGCTACACCTTC.

Only one count was recorded for this clone. One junction end disagrees with the germline gene, perhaps due to a read error. The V gene is TRBV7-7, the J gene TRBJ2-5; weak D call: TRBD2 (6 bases). The CDR3 length is 13 residues. Germline V lookup: CDR1 SSHAT, CDR2 FNYEAQ (reference sequence). In DNA, the CDR3 is TGTGCTAGCACCTACGGAGGGACAGAGACCCAGTACTTC. Encoded protein: CASTYGGTETQYF. Filled out from reference TRBV7-7 and TRBJ2-5, the complete variable domain reads GAGVSQSPRYKVTKRGQDVTLRCDPISSHATLYWYQQALGQGPEFLTYFNYEAQPDKSGLPSDRFSAERPEGSISTLTIQRTEQRDSAMYRCASTYGGTETQYFGPGTRLLVL.

The chain employs TRBV2 and TRBJ1-4; D is undetermined. CDR3 length equals 15 residues. Germline assignment: CDR1 SNHLY and CDR2 FYNNEI. The V end was cut by 2 bases, the J end by 5 bases, with 12 bases between. CDR3 residues: CASSESGVTNEKLFF. The CDR3 DNA is TGTGCCAGCAGTGAATCCGGGGTAACCAATGAAAAACTGTTTTTT.

V usage is TRBV2 and J usage is TRBJ2-5; D uncertain. Trimming took 1 base from V and 2 from J, leaving 11 bases between them. The CDR3 is 15 amino acids. Germline lookup yields CDR1 SNHLY and CDR2 FYNNEI. The CDR3 sequence: CASSEVRFGQETQYF. The CDR3 nucleotides read TGTGCCAGCAGTGAAGTTCGGTTTGGGCAAGAGACCCAGTACTTC.

The chain couples TRBV2 to TRBJ1-3; TRBD1 matches 7 bases. Trimming removed 6 bases from V and 0 bases from J; junction bases left unmatched: 2. There are 14 residues in the CDR3. Germline V gives CDR1 SNHLY, CDR2 FYNNEI. The DNA of the CDR3 is TGTGCCAGCAGGACAGGGACCTCTGGAAACACCATATATTTT. Translation: CASRTGTSGNTIYF.

This rearrangement joins TRBV6-5 to TRBJ1-3, with TRBD1 matching over 7 bases. With V trimmed by 5 bases and J by 4 bases, 5 bases remained unmatched. The length of the CDR3 is 14 residues. The germline V gene encodes CDR1 MNHEY and CDR2 SVGAGI. The CDR3 spells CASSQSGGGNTIYF. The DNA of the CDR3 is TGTGCCAGCAGTCAGTCAGGGGGAGGAAACACCATATATTTT.

The chain combines TRBV5-6 with TRBJ2-6, with unresolved D. Germline CDR1 reads SGHDT; CDR2 reads YYEEEE. V shed 4 bases and J shed 2 bases, with 13 bases lying between them. The CDR3 has 16 amino acids. The CDR3 spells CASSPSGTTGANVLTF. CDR3 coding DNA: TGTGCCAGCAGCCCCTCAGGCACCACTGGGGCCAACGTCCTGACTTTC.

The CDR3 DNA follows: TGTGCCAGCAGCGGGTCCTGGGAAGCTTTCTTT. This gives the protein CASSGSWEAFF. V usage is TRBV2 and J usage is TRBJ1-1; D is unclear. V was pared by 6 bases and J by 8 bases, with 10 bases between. The CDR3 has 11 amino acids. CDR1 and CDR2 from the germline V gene are SNHLY and FYNNEI.

The V gene is TRBV6-5, the J gene TRBJ1-6, with 7 bases that match TRBD1. Germline V gene lookup returns CDR1 MNHEY and CDR2 SVGAGI. V trimming: 6 bases; J trimming: 9 bases; junction bases outside the gene matches: 5. The length of the CDR3 is 13 residues. CDR3 DNA sequence: TGTGCCAGCAGAACAGGGGTTGGTTCACCCCTCCACTTT. This encodes CASRTGVGSPLHF.

The chain couples TRBV5-6 to TRBJ2-2, with 10 bases aligning to TRBD1. The length of the CDR3 is 15 residues. Looked up from germline, CDR1 is SGHDT and CDR2 is YYEEEE. V lost 2 bases to trimming and J lost 8 bases; unmatched junction nucleotides: 6. CDR3 DNA: TGTGCCAGCAGCTTTGGGACAGGGGATGGGGGGGAGCTGTTTTTT. Its translation: CASSFGTGDGGELFF.

The chain is built from TRBV7-6 and TRBJ2-2; TRBD2 aligns across 8 bases. CDR1 and CDR2 from the germline V gene are SGHVS and FNYEAQ. This CDR3 has 16 amino acids. The ends lost 4 bases at V and 3 bases at J; junction bases unmatched: 7. The CDR3, as DNA: TGTGCCAGCAGCTCCCCCGGGGGGGCTCACACCGGGGAGCTGTTTTTT. Its protein is CASSSPGGAHTGELFF. The full variable domain, rest sourced from reference TRBV7-6 and TRBJ2-2, is GAGVSQSPRYKVTKRGQDVALRCDPISGHVSLYWYRQALGQGPEFLTYFNYEAQQDKSGLPNDRFSAERPEGSISTLTIQRTEQRDSAMYRCASSSPGGAHTGELFFGEGSRLTVL.

The sample holds many counts of this clone. The chain carries TRBV19 and TRBJ1-5, with D maybe TRBD1 (5 bases). Per the germline V gene, CDR1 is LNHDA and CDR2 is SQIVND (reference sequence). With 5 bases removed from V and 4 bases from J, the gap between germline ends came to 18 bases. The CDR3 covers 16 residues. The CDR3 loop reads CASSRGTGHQNQPQHF. The CDR3 nucleotides read TGTGCCAGTAGTCGAGGCACCGGACACCAGAATCAGCCCCAGCATTTT.

To note about this clone: The junction shows a germline mismatch at one end, possibly a read error. At the DNA level, this CDR3 is encoded by other sequences in the same sample as well. The chain recombines TRBV18 with TRBJ1-2; maybe TRBD1 (6 bases). Germline V gene sequence: CDR1 KGHSH, CDR2 LQKENI. The CDR3 totals 11 residues. The CDR3 DNA reads TGTGCTAGCTCACCAGGGGATGGCTACACCTTC. Protein product: CASSPGDGYTF.